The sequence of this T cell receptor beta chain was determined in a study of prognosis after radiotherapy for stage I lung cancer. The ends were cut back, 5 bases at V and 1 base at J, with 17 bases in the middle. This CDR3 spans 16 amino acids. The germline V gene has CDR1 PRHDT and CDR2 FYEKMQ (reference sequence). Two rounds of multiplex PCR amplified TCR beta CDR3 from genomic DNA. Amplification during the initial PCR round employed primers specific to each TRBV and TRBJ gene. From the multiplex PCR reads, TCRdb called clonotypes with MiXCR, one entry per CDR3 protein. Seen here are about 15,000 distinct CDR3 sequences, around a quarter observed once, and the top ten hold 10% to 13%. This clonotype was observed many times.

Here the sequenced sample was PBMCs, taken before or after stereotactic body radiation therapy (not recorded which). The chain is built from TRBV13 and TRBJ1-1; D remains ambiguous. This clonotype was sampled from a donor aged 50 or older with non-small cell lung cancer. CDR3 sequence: CASSERGLETNTEAFF. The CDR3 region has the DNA TGTGCCAGCAGCGAGAGAGGTCTGGAGACGAACACTGAAGCTTTCTTT.